This T cell receptor (beta chain) was retrieved from a study of blood T cell repertoires in COVID-19. Study-wide context: Nucleic acid was either cDNA or gDNA, and it came from T cells, B-cell-depleted T cells, or PBMCs.

Original methodology: Estimation of nucleated cell counts relied on the amplification of reference gene primers. Only in-frame clones appear in the TCRdb table, and some are missing; sequencing was by immunoSEQ multiplex PCR. V and J calls and clone size are copied from that table; D and trimming were computed from the DNA. The sample lists approximately 210,000 clones, 88% seen once, with 1.5% to 2% in the top ten. This clone showed up just once. This CDR3 is built from 14 residues. CDR1 is SGHAT, CDR2 FQNNGV, per germline. V was pared by 5 bases and J by 4 bases, with 5 bases of the junction left unmatched.

This receptor was obtained from an older man with acute or convalescent COVID-19. Sequences were obtained from peripheral blood. The chain uses TRBV11-2 and TRBJ1-1; TRBD1 matches 9 bases. CDR3 sequence: CASSLRQGGTEAFF. CDR3 DNA sequence: TGTGCCAGCAGCCTTCGACAGGGGGGCACTGAAGCTTTCTTT. Based on the CDR3 plus reference TRBV11-2 and TRBJ1-1, the full variable domain is EAGVAQSPRYKIIEKRQSVAFWCNPISGHATLYWYQQILGQGPKLLIQFQNNGVVDDSQLPKDRFSAERLKGVDSTLKIQPAKLEDSAVYLCASSLRQGGTEAFFGQGTRLTVV.